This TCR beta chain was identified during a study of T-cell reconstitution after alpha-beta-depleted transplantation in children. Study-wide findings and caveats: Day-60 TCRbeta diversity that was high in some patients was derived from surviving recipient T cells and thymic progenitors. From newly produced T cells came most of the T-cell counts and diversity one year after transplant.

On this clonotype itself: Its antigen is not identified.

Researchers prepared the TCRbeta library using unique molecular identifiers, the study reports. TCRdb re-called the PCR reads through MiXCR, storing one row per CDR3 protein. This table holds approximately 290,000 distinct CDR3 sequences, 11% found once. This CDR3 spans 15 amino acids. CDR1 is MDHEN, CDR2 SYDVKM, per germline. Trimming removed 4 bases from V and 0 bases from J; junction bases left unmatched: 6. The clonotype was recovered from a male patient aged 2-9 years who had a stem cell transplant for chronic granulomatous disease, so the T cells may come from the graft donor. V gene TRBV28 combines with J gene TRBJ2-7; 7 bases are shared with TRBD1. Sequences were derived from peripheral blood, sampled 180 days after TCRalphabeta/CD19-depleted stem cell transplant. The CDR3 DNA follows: TGTGCCAGCAGTTCGGGACAGCTGAGCTCCTACGAGCAGTACTTC. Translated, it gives CASSSGQLSSYEQYF.